This TCR beta chain was identified during a study of cytotoxic CD8 clonotypes in ibrutinib-treated CLL. Clones were sequenced by immunoSEQ multiplex PCR, and TCRdb holds only the in-frame ones, with some missing. The sample includes about 49,000 clones, roughly 57% seen only once; the top ten take roughly 33%. The CDR3 length is 16 residues. J lost 8 bases, V lost 1 base, and 8 bases had no gene match. Germline-derived CDR1 and CDR2 are MGHRA and YSYEKL. Genomic DNA for TCR beta libraries, 1.5 to 2 micrograms, came from cryopreserved PBMCs. The chain employs TRBV4-1 and TRBJ2-1; TRBD2 aligns across 10 bases. This TCR derives from a human donor with chronic lymphocytic leukemia. The sample here was PBMCs, taken after 12 months of ibrutinib treatment. This CDR3 reads CASSQVSSGRVDEQFF. The CDR3 DNA reads TGCGCCAGCAGCCAAGTCTCTAGCGGGAGAGTAGATGAGCAGTTCTTC.